These T cell receptor beta chains were read from a single sample in a study of blood T cell repertoires in COVID-19. Sequencing was performed with immunoSEQ multiplex PCR; in TCRdb, only in-frame clones are kept and a portion is missing. The sample gives about 230,000 clones, over 65% of which show up once; about 2.5% is in the top ten. Sequenced sample: peripheral blood. The receptor source for this set is a woman in her 70s with active or convalescent COVID-19. Each CDR3 is given with its conserved first and last residue. Each record gives: V gene, clone size, J gene, D gene, CDR3 DNA, CDR3 protein. The D gene is left open where the match is weak. Clone sizes are given selectively: once, few, many, or a class where the clone is expanded.

TRBV5-1	NA	TRBJ1-1	TRBD1	TGCGCCAGCAGCAATCCGGACAGGGAGGGAACTGAAGCTTTCTTT	CASSNPDREGTEAFF
TRBV6-5	NA	TRBJ2-7	TRBD2	TGTGCCAGCAGTACGGGACTAGCGGGATTCGACGAGCAGTACTTC	CASSTGLAGFDEQYF
TRBV19	NA	TRBJ1-3	NA	TGTGCCAGTAGTATCACGGGAGAGACTGGAAACACCATATATTTT	CASSITGETGNTIYF
TRBV28	few	TRBJ1-1	TRBD1	TGTGCCAGCAGTCTCTCCGGGACAGGTCCCCTCTTT	CASSLSGTGPLF
TRBV27	NA	TRBJ2-5	NA	TGTGCCAGCAGTTTATCGGTAGGGGCTTTCCAAGAGACCCAGTACTTC	CASSLSVGAFQETQYF
TRBV28	once	TRBJ2-5	TRBD2	TGTGCCAGCAGTCTAGGACTAGCGGCGCCCTACTTC	CASSLGLAAPYF
TRBV18	NA	TRBJ1-5	TRBD1	TGTGCCAGCTCACCACCGGTCGCAGGGGGCGACCAGCCCCAGCATTTT	CASSPPVAGGDQPQHF
TRBV7-8	NA	TRBJ2-1	NA	TGTGCCAGCAGCTTCCCAGTTCGGGGGGAGCAGTTCTTC	CASSFPVRGEQFF
TRBV9	NA	TRBJ1-5	NA	TGTGCCAGCAGCGTAGGGCAAAATCAGCCCCAGCATTTT	CASSVGQNQPQHF
TRBV5-1	NA	TRBJ1-5	NA	TGCGCCAGCAGCTTACAGGGTGGGGGCAATCAGCCCCAGCATTTT	CASSLQGGGNQPQHF
TRBV29-1	NA	TRBJ1-2	TRBD1	TGCAGCGCCAATGGAAGGACAGGGGATGGCTACACCTTC	CSANGRTGDGYTF
TRBV5-4	once	TRBJ2-3	TRBD2	TGTGCCAGCAAGGCTAGCGGGGGCACAGATACGCAGTATTTT	CASKASGGTDTQYF
TRBV20-1	NA	TRBJ2-7	TRBD1	TGCAGTGCTAGTTTCCGAACCCGGGACAGTTACTACGAGCAGTACTTC	CSASFRTRDSYYEQYF
TRBV6-1	NA	TRBJ2-3	NA	TGTGCCAGCAGTGAACAGGGAACAGATACGCAGTATTTT	CASSEQGTDTQYF
TRBV7-3	NA	TRBJ1-6	NA	TGTGCCAGCAGCTTAGACAGCTCCTATAATTCACCCCTCCACTTT	CASSLDSSYNSPLHF
TRBV4-1	NA	TRBJ2-1	TRBD1	TGCGCCAGCAGCCGGTTAACAGGGGGATCCTACAATGAGCAGTTCTTC	CASSRLTGGSYNEQFF
TRBV19	few	TRBJ1-5	TRBD1	TGTGCCAGTAGTATAGTTGGGACAGGGTCCTTTAATAGCAATCAGCCCCAGCATTTT	CASSIVGTGSFNSNQPQHF
TRBV3-1/TRBV3-2	NA	TRBJ2-3	NA	TGTGCCAGCAGCCAAGCGTCCACAGTCACAGATACGCAGTATTTT	CASSQASTVTDTQYF
TRBV19	NA	TRBJ2-4	NA	TGTGCCAGTAGTACCGAGCCTAGTGTTCAGTACTTC	CASSTEPSVQYF
TRBV6-6	NA	TRBJ1-2	TRBD1	TGTGCCAGCAGTTACTCGGACAGGGGGGACTATGGCTACACCTTC	CASSYSDRGDYGYTF
TRBV28	few	TRBJ1-3	TRBD1	TGTGCCAGCAGTTTAAATGGGGACAGCTTGATCTCTGGAAACACCATATATTTT	CASSLNGDSLISGNTIYF
TRBV7-8	NA	TRBJ2-1	NA	TGTGCCAGCAGCTTTGCTTGGAGCTCCTACAATGAGCAGTTCTTC	CASSFAWSSYNEQFF
TRBV2	NA	TRBJ1-4	NA	TGTGCCAGCAAGTTCGGGGGGGGTAGTGAAAAACTGTTTTTT	CASKFGGGSEKLFF
TRBV5-1	NA	TRBJ1-2	TRBD1	TGCGCCAGCAGCCGGGGGTGGACAGGGATATCGGATGGCTACACCTTC	CASSRGWTGISDGYTF
TRBV4-1	NA	TRBJ2-3	NA	TGCGCCAGCAGCCAAGATATACTAGGACTATTCACAGATACGCAGTATTTT	CASSQDILGLFTDTQYF